This passage covers 9 T cell receptor beta chains from one sample sequenced in a study of blood T cells in healthy people across ages. A second PCR of roughly 7 to 11 cycles used a sample-barcoded 5' primer and a J-beta primer mix. TCRdb re-derived calls from the 5' RACE reads in MiXCR, one entry per CDR3 protein. The sample carries 600,000 to 850,000 distinct CDR3 sequences, around 40% recorded once. Material for sequencing was blood. These receptors all come from an older woman in good health.

Details on this clonotype: It may be a read error: a sequence one base away is much more abundant. The final CDR3 position lacks the conserved phenylalanine or tryptophan, pointing to a likely read error. The V gene is TRBV4-3, the J gene TRBJ2-1, with D possibly called TRBD1 or TRBD2 (5 bases each). This CDR3 is built from 17 residues. The V gene's germline CDR1 is LGHNA and CDR2 YSLEER. Trimming left V 0 bases short and J 6 bases short, with 18 bases between. The CDR3 DNA is TGCGCCAGCAGCCAAGATTGGGCCTCGGGGCCGAGCAATGAGCAGTTCTTA. Amino acid sequence: CASSQDWASGPSNEQFL.

The chain recombines TRBV20-1 with TRBJ2-5; D is unclear. V was pared by 0 bases and J by 1 base, with 9 bases between. The CDR3 runs 14 residues. CDR1 DFQATT and CDR2 SNEGSKA come from the germline V gene (reference sequence). In DNA form, the CDR3 reads TGCAGTGCTAGAGATGGACGAGTCCAAGAGACCCAGTACTTC. The encoded protein is CSARDGRVQETQYF.

This chain joins TRBV24-1 and TRBJ1-5; no clear D. With 2 bases removed from V and 6 bases from J, the gap between germline ends came to 13 bases. The CDR3 is 15 residues long. Per germline, CDR1 KGHDR and CDR2 SFDVKD. Here the CDR3 reads CATSDSIGSTQPQHF. For the CDR3, the DNA is TGTGCCACCAGTGATTCCATAGGGAGTACTCAGCCCCAGCATTTT.

The chain links TRBV2 to TRBJ1-2, with D unresolved. The CDR3 is 14 amino acids. The germline CDR1 and CDR2 sequences are SNHLY and FYNNEI. V was clipped by 2 bases and J by 8 bases, with 15 bases between them. CDR3 sequence: CASSESDGLKGYTF. The CDR3 DNA is TGTGCCAGCAGTGAAAGCGACGGCCTTAAGGGCTACACCTTC.

This clonotype has only a few counts. This sequence joins TRBV9 and TRBJ2-3; 7 bases agree with TRBD2. The CDR3 totals 16 residues. Germline V gene sequence: CDR1 SGDLS, CDR2 YYNGEE. V shed 0 bases and J 2 bases; nucleotides not matched to a gene: 6. The CDR3 sequence is CASSVAGGEPTDTQYF. In DNA form, the CDR3 reads TGTGCCAGCAGCGTAGCTGGGGGGGAGCCCACAGATACGCAGTATTTT.

The table lists this clonotype with a few counts. The chain employs TRBV12-3 or TRBV12-4 and TRBJ2-1; 12 bases match TRBD2. The J call may not be correct, given that the DNA end is closer to TRBJ2-7. The CDR3 length is 16 residues. The CDR3: CASRHNLAGGDNEQYF. CDR3 bases: TGTGCCAGCAGACATAACCTAGCGGGAGGGGACAATGAGCAGTACTTC.

This clonotype was seen more than once but under ten times. The DNA of the CDR3 is TGCGCCAGCAGCATCACCGGGACAGGGCCCTACGAGCAGTACTTC. Protein sequence: CASSITGTGPYEQYF. The chain is built from TRBV5-1 and TRBJ2-7; TRBD1 agrees at 9 bases. Germline loops: CDR1 SGHRS, CDR2 YFSETQ. The CDR3 is made up of 15 amino acids. Unmatched junction bases numbered 7, after V lost 4 bases and J lost 2 bases.

This clonotype was counted only a few times. The chain uses TRBV9 and TRBJ2-7; no clear D gene. The CDR3 spans 15 residues. Germline loops: CDR1 SGDLS, CDR2 YYNGEE. Trimming cost V 0 bases and J 2 bases, with 12 bases left between them. The CDR3 protein is CASSVDPLHPYEQYF. The CDR3 DNA sequence: TGTGCCAGCAGCGTAGATCCACTTCACCCCTACGAGCAGTACTTC.

The rearrangement links TRBV9 to TRBJ1-1, with TRBD1 as a possible D gene (5 bases). The CDR3 is made up of 14 amino acids. V was shortened by 0 bases and J by 10 bases, with 16 bases between the two germline ends. The germline V gene encodes CDR1 SGDLS and CDR2 YYNGEE. In nucleotides, the CDR3 is TGTGCCAGCAGCGTAGTGGGGGGAAGCGGTGGAGCTTTCTTT. It specifies CASSVVGGSGGAFF. The full variable domain, its missing parts supplied by reference TRBV9 and TRBJ1-1, is DSGVTQTPKHLITATGQRVTLRCSPRSGDLSVYWYQQSLDQGLQFLIQYYNGEERAKGNILERFSAQQFPDLHSELNLSSLELGDSALYFCASSVVGGSGGAFFGQGTRLTVV.